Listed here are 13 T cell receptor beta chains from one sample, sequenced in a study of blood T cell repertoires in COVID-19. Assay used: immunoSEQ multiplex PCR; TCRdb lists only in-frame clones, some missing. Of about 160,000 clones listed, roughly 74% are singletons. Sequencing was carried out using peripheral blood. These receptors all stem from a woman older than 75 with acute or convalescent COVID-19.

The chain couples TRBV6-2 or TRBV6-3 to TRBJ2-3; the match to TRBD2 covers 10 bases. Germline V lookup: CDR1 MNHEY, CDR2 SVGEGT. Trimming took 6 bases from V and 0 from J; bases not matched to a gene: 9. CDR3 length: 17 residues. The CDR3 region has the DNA TGTGCCAGCAGCCCCCATCTAGCGGGGGTTAGCACAGATACGCAGTATTTT. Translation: CASSPHLAGVSTDTQYF.

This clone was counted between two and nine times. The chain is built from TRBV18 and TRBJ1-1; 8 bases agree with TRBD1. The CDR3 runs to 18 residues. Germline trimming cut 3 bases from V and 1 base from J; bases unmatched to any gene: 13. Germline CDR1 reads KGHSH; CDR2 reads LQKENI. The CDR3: CASSPRAATGEANTEAFF. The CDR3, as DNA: TGTGCCAGCTCACCTCGGGCCGCGACAGGGGAAGCGAACACTGAAGCTTTCTTT.

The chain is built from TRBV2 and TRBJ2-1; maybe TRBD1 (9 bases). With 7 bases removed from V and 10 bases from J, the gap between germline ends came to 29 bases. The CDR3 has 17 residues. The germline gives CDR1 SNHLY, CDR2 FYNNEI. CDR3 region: CASNLGTGTRGRGEQFF. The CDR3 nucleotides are TGTGCCAGCAACCTGGGGACAGGGACTAGGGGTCGGGGAGAGCAGTTCTTC.

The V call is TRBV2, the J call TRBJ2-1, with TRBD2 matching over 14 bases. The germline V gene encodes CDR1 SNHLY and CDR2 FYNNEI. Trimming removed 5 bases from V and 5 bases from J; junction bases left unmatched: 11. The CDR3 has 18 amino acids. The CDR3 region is CASSKTSGRARGHNEQFF. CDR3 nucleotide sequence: TGTGCCAGCAGTAAGACTAGCGGGAGGGCCAGGGGGCACAATGAGCAGTTCTTC.

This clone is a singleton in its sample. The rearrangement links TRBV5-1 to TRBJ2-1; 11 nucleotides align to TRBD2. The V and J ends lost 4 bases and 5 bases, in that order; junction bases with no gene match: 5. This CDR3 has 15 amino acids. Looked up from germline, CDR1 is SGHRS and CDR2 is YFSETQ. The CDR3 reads CASSVAGGPNNEQFF. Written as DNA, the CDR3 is TGCGCCAGCAGCGTAGCGGGGGGGCCTAACAATGAGCAGTTCTTC.

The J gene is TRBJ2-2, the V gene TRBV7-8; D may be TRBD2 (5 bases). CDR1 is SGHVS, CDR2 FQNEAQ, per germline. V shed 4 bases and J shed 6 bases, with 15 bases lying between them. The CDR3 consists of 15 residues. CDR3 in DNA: TGTGCCAGCAGCTCCTCTAGGACCGGGGCCGGGGAGCTGTTTTTT. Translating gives CASSSSRTGAGELFF. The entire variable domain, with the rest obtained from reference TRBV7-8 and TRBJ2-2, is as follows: GAGVSQSPRYKVAKRGQDVALRCDPISGHVSLFWYQQALGQGPEFLTYFQNEAQLDKSGLPSDRFFAERPEGSVSTLKIQRTQQEDSAVYLCASSSSRTGAGELFFGEGSRLTVL.

The CDR3 here is CASSVSTGTEAFF. The CDR3 DNA reads TGTGCCAGCAGTGTCTCTACAGGGACTGAAGCTTTCTTT. The chain couples TRBV6-4 to TRBJ1-1, with D perhaps matching TRBD1 (6 bases). Germline V lookup: CDR1 MRHNA, CDR2 SNTAGT. The CDR3 is 13 residues long. V gave up 4 bases and J gave up 5 bases, with 11 bases separating them.

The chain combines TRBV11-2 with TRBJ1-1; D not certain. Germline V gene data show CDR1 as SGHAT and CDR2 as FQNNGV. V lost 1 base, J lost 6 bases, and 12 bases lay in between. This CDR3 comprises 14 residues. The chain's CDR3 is CASSLVGLGSEAFF. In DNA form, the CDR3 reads TGTGCCAGCAGCTTAGTGGGTTTGGGCTCTGAAGCTTTCTTT.

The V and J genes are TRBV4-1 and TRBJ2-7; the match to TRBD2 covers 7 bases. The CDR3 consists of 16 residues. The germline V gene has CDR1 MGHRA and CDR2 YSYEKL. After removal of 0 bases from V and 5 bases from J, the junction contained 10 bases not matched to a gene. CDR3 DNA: TGCGCCAGCAGCCAAGAGGAGGGAGCGGGGAGACACGAGCAGTACTTC. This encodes CASSQEEGAGRHEQYF.

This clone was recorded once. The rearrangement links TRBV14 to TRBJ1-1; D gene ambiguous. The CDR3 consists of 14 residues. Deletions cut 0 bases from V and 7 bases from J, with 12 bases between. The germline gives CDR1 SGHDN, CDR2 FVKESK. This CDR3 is CASSQDTGLSEAFF. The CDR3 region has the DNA TGTGCCAGCAGCCAAGATACCGGTTTAAGTGAAGCTTTCTTT.

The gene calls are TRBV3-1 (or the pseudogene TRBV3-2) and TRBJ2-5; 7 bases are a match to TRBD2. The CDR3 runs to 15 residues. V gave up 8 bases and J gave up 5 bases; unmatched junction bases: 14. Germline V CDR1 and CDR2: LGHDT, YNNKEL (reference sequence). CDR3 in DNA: TGTGCCAGCGAGGAGCGGGGCCGGGATGGGGAGACCCAGTACTTC. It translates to CASEERGRDGETQYF.

CDR3 DNA sequence: TGTGCCAGCAGCTTAGCCCCAGGGGGCAGCTATGGCTACACCTTC. Amino acids: CASSLAPGGSYGYTF. The chain links TRBV7-8 to TRBJ1-2; 8 positions agree with TRBD1. CDR3 length: 15 amino acids. J gave up 4 bases and V 0 bases, and 4 bases lay outside the gene matches. The V gene's germline CDR1 is SGHVS and CDR2 FQNEAQ.

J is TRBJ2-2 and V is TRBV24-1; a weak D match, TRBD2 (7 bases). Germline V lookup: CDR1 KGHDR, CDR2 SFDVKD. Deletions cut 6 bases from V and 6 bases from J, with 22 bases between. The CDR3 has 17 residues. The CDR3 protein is CATSKGGGGRSPGELFF. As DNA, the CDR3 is TGTGCCACCAGTAAGGGGGGCGGCGGGAGATCTCCCGGGGAGCTGTTTTTT.